This TCR beta chain was identified during a study of cytomegalovirus exposure and HLA in healthy donors. V was clipped by 7 bases and J by 3 bases; unmatched bases: 6. The CDR3 contains 15 residues. Germline V gene sequence: CDR1 ENHRY, CDR2 SYGVKD. General observations from the study: In a later analysis, DRB1 alleles had the most associated TCRs; HLA-C alleles the fewest.

This clone was seen a handful of times. Its antigen is undetermined. Vbeta (60) and Jbeta (13) primers were used in the PCR. Using immunoSEQ multiplex PCR, the repertoire was profiled, and TCRdb retains in-frame clones only, with some absent. The table records roughly 70,000 clones, approximately 90% of them present only once. The origin of this receptor is a woman in her 30s in good health and CMV-seropositive. Material for sequencing was PBMCs. The chain links TRBV10-3 to TRBJ2-1; 10 bases align to TRBD2. The chain's CDR3 is CAIKSLAGDYNEQFF. The CDR3 DNA reads as TGTGCCATCAAGAGCCTAGCGGGAGACTACAATGAGCAGTTCTTC.